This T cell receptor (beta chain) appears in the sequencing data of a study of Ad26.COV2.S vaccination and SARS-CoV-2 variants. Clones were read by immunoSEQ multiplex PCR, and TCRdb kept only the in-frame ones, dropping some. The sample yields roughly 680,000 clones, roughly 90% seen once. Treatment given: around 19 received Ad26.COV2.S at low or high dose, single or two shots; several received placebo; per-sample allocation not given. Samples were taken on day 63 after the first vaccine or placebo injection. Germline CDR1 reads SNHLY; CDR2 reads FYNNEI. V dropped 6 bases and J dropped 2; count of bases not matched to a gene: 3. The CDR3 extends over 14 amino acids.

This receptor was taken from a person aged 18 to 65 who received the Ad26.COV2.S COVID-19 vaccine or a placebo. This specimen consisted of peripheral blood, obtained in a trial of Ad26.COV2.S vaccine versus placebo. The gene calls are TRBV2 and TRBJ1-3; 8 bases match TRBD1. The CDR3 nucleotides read TGTGCCAGCAGATCGACAGGGGCTGGAAACACCATATATTTT. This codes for CASRSTGAGNTIYF.